This T cell receptor (beta chain) was sequenced for a study of blood T cell repertoires in COVID-19. This CDR3 contains 11 residues. Germline CDR1 DFQATT, CDR2 SNEGSKA (reference sequence). V lost 4 bases and J lost 9, with 10 bases in between. This clone was seen just once. Original processing notes: Quantification of nucleated cells was approximated via reference gene primer amplification. Some clones are missing from TCRdb's copy, which holds only in-frame ones; the method was immunoSEQ multiplex PCR. That table supplies the V and J calls and clone size; D and trimming were determined from the DNA. The sample holds 85,000 to 95,000 clones, approximately 80% seen once.

This clonotype originated in a man in his 70s with acute or convalescent COVID-19. The sample taken for sequencing was peripheral blood. The rearrangement links TRBV20-1 to TRBJ2-1; possibly TRBD1 for D (6 bases). CDR3 sequence (DNA): TGCAGTGCTATACAGGGCCGTGAGCAGTTCTTC. Protein sequence: CSAIQGREQFF.